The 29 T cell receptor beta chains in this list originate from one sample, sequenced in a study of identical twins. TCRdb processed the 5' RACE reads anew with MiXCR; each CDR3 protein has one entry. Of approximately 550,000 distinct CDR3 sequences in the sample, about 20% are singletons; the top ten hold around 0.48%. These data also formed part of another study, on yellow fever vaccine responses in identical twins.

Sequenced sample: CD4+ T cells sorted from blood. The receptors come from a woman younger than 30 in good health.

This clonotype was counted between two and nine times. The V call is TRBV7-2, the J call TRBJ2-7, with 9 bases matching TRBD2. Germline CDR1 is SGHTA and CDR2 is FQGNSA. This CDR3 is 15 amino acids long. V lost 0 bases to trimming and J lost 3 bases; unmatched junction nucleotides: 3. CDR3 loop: CASSLASGGLYEQYV. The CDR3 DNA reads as TGTGCCAGCAGCTTAGCTAGCGGGGGACTCTACGAGCAGTACGTC.

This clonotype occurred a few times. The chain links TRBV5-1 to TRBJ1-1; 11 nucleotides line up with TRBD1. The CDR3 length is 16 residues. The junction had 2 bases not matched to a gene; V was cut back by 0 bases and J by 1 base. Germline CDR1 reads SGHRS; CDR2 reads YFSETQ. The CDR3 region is CASSLAGTGGNTEAFF. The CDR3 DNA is TGCGCCAGCAGCTTGGCCGGGACAGGGGGGAACACTGAAGCTTTCTTT.

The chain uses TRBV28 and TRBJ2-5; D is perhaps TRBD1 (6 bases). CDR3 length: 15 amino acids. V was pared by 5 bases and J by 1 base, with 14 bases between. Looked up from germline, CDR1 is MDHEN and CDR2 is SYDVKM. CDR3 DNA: TGTGCCAGCAGTCCCCCGGGGACACTCCAAGAGACCCAGTACTTC. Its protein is CASSPPGTLQETQYF.

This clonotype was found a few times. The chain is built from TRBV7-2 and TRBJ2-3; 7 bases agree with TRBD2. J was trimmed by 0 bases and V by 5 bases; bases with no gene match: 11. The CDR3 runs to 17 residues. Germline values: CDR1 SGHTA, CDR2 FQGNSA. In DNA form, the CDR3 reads TGTGCCAGCAGCCCAAGGACGGGGGGATCTAGCACAGATACGCAGTATTTT. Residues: CASSPRTGGSSTDTQYF.

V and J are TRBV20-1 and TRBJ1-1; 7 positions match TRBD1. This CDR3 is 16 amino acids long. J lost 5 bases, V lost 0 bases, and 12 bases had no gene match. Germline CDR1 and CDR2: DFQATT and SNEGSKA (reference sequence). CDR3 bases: TGCAGTGCTAGAGATCAGTTGAAGGGGGCTTGGACTGAAGCTTTCTTT. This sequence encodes CSARDQLKGAWTEAFF.

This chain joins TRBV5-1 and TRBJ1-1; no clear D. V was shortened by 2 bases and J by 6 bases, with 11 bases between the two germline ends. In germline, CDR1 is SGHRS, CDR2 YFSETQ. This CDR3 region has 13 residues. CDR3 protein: CASSFFTRSEAFF. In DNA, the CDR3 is TGCGCCAGCAGCTTCTTTACGAGATCTGAAGCTTTCTTT.

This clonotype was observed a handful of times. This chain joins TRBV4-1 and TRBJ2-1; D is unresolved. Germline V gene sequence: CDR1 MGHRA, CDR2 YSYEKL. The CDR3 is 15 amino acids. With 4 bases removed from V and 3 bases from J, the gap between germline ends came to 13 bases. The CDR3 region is CASSLIGLGYNEQFF. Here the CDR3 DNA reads TGCGCCAGCAGCCTGATCGGATTGGGCTACAATGAGCAGTTCTTC.

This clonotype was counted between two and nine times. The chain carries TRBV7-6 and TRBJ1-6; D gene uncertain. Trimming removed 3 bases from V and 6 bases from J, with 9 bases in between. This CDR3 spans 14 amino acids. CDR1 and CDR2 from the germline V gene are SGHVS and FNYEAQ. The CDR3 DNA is TGTGCCAGCAGCTTGTCCGGGTCTAATTCACCCCTCCACTTT. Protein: CASSLSGSNSPLHF.

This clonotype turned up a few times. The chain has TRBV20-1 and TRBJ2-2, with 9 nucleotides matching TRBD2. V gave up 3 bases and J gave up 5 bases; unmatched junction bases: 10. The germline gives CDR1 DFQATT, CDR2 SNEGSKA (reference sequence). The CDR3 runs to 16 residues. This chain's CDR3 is CSARRLAGFITGELFF. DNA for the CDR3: TGCAGTGCTAGGCGGCTAGCGGGGTTTATTACCGGGGAGCTGTTTTTT.

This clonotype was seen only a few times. The CDR3 nucleotides are TGCAGTGCTAGAGTTGGTTCTAGGGAGCAGTACTTC. It codes for CSARVGSREQYF. The chain uses TRBV20-1 and TRBJ2-7; D is unclear. The CDR3 has 12 amino acids. The V gene's germline CDR1 is DFQATT and CDR2 SNEGSKA (reference sequence). Between the trimmed V and J ends, which lost 1 base and 7 bases, there was a span of 11 bases.

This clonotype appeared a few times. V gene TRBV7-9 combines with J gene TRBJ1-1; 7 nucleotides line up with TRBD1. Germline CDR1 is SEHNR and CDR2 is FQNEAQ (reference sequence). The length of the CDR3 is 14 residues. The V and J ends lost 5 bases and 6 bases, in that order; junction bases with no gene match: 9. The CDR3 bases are TGTGCCAGCAGCCCAACAGGGGCTGGTGCTGAAGCTTTCTTT. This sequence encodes CASSPTGAGAEAFF.

This CDR3 is CASRRRGGNEQFF. Here the CDR3 DNA reads TGTGCCAGCAGGCGTAGAGGGGGGAATGAGCAGTTCTTC. The chain couples TRBV7-8 to TRBJ2-1; D tentatively reads TRBD1 or TRBD2 (6 bases each). Germline V CDR1 and CDR2: SGHVS, FQNEAQ. Between the trimmed V and J ends, which lost 6 bases and 7 bases, there was a span of 13 bases. This CDR3 is built from 13 residues.

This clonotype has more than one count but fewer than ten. The CDR3 DNA follows: TGTGCCATCAGTGAGGCAGATCAGCCCCAGCATTTT. It yields the protein CAISEADQPQHF. This chain joins TRBV10-3 and TRBJ1-5; D is undetermined. V was clipped by 2 bases and J by 5 bases, with 4 bases between them. This CDR3 has 12 amino acids. Per the germline V gene, CDR1 is ENHRY and CDR2 is SYGVKD.

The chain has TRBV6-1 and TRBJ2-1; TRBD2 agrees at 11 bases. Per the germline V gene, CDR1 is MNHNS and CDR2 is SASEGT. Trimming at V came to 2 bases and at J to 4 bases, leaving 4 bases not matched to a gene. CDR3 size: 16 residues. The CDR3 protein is CASSEWPSGGYNEQFF. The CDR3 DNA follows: TGTGCCAGCAGTGAATGGCCTAGCGGGGGGTACAATGAGCAGTTCTTC.

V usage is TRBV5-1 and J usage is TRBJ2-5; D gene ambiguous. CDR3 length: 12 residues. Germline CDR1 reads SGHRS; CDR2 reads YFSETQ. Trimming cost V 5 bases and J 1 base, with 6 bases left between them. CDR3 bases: TGCGCCAGCAGATACGCCCAAGAGACCCAGTACTTC. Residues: CASRYAQETQYF.

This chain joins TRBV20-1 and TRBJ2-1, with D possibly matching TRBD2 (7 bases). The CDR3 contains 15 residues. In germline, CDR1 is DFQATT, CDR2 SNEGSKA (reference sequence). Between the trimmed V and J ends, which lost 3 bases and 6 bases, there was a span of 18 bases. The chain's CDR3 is CSASLFGGPGNEQFF. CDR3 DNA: TGCAGTGCTAGTCTCTTCGGGGGGCCTGGCAATGAGCAGTTCTTC.

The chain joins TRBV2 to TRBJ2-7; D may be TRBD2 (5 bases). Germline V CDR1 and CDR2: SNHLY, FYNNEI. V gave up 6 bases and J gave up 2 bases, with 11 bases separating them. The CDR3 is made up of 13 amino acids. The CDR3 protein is CASRRTAAYEQYF. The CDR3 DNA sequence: TGTGCCAGCAGACGGACTGCGGCCTACGAGCAGTACTTC.

The CDR3 DNA sequence: TGTGCCAGCTCACTTAGCGGGGGGAATACCTACGAGCAGTACGTC. As protein: CASSLSGGNTYEQYV. The rearrangement uses TRBV18 and TRBJ2-7; 10 bases align to TRBD2. This CDR3 region has 15 residues. J gave up 2 bases and V 4 bases, and 5 bases lay outside the gene matches. Germline V gene lookup returns CDR1 KGHSH and CDR2 LQKENI.

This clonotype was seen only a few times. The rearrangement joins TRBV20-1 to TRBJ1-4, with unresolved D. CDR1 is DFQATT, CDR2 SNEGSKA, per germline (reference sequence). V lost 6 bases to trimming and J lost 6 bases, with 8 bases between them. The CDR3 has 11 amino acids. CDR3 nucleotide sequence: TGCAGTGCGGATGGGCATGAAAAACTGTTTTTT. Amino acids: CSADGHEKLFF.

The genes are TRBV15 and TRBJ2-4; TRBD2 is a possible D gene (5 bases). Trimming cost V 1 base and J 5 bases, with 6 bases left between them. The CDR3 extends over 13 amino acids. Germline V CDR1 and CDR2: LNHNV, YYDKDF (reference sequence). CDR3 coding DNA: TGTGCCACCAGCAGAGTCGGGGAAAACATTCAGTACTTC. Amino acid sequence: CATSRVGENIQYF.

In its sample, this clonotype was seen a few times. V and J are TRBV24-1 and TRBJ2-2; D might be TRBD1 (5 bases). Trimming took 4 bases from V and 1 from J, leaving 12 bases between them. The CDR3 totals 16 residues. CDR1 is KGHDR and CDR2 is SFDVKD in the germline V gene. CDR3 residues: CATSELNTGNTGELFF. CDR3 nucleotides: TGTGCCACCAGTGAACTAAACACAGGGAACACCGGGGAGCTGTTTTTT.

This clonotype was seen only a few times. CDR3 sequence reads: CAVKRGAGQNTGELFF. CDR3 nucleotides: TGTGCCGTGAAGCGGGGGGCAGGGCAGAACACCGGGGAGCTGTTTTTT. This chain uses TRBV27 with TRBJ2-2; 9 bases are a match to TRBD2. With 11 bases clipped from V and 1 base from J, the junction kept 11 bases outside the gene matches. The CDR3 is made up of 16 amino acids. The germline CDR1 and CDR2 sequences are MNHEY and SMNVEV (reference sequence).

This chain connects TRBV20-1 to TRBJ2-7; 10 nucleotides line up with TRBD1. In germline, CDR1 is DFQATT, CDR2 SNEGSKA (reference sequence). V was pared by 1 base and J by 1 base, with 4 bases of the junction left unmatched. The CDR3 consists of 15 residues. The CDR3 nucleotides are TGCAGTGCTAGAGTCCTGGGACAGGGGTCCTACGAGCAGTACTTC. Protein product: CSARVLGQGSYEQYF.

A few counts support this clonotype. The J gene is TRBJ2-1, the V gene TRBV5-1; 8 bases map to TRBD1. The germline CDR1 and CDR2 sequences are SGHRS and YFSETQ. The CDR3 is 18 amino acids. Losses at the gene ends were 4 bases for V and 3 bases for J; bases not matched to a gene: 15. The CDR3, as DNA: TGCGCCAGCAGCCCCGACGTGCAGGGGGCTAGCGACTACAATGAGCAGTTCTTC. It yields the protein CASSPDVQGASDYNEQFF.

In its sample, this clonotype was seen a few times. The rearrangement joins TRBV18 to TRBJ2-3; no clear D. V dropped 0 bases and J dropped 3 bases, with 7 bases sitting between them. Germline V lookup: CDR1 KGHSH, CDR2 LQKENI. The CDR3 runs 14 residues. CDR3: CASSPPVLTDTQYF. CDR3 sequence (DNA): TGTGCCAGCTCACCACCGGTGTTGACAGATACGCAGTATTTT.

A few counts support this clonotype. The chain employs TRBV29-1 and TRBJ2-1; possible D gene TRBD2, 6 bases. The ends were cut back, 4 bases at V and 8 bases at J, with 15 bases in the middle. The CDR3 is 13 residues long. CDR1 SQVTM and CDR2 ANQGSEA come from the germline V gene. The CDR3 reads CSVGGAIGHEQFF. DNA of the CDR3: TGCAGCGTTGGCGGGGCGATCGGGCATGAGCAGTTCTTC.

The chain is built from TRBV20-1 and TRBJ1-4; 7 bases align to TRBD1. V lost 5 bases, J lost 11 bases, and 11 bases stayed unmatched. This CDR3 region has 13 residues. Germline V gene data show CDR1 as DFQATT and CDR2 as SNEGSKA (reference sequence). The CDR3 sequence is CSAHGTEPEKLFF. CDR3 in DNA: TGCAGTGCTCACGGGACAGAACCTGAGAAACTGTTTTTT.

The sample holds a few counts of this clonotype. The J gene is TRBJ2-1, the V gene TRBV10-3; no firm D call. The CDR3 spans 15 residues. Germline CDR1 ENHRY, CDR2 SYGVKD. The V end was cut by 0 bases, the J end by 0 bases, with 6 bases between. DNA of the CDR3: TGTGCCATCAGTGAGTCCCTCAGCTCCTACAATGAGCAGTTCTTC. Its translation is CAISESLSSYNEQFF.

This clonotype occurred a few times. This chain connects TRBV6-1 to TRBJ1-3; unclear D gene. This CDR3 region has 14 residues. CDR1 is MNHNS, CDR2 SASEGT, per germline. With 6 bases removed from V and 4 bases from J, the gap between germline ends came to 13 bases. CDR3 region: CASSEHGPGNTIYF. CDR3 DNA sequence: TGTGCCAGCAGCGAACACGGCCCCGGAAACACCATATATTTT.